These 28 T cell receptor beta chains share one sample of origin, sequenced in a study of T cell responses to AZD1222 COVID-19 vaccine. Clones were sequenced by immunoSEQ multiplex PCR, and TCRdb holds only the in-frame ones, with some missing. The data contain more than 140,000 clones, approximately 90% of them seen just once; the ten biggest clones take up about 4.6%. Sequenced material: peripheral blood, taken on day 0 of AZD1222 vaccination. These TCRs come from an adult in good health.

The chain has TRBV10-3 and TRBJ2-7; D is unclear. CDR1 is ENHRY, CDR2 SYGVKD, per germline. The V and J ends lost 2 bases and 3 bases respectively, with 17 bases between them. This CDR3 is built from 16 residues. CDR3 in amino acids: CAISENWGALSYEQYF. DNA for the CDR3: TGTGCCATCAGTGAGAATTGGGGTGCACTAAGCTACGAGCAGTACTTC.

V gene TRBV3-1 (or the pseudogene TRBV3-2) combines with J gene TRBJ2-2; 11 bases map to TRBD2. Germline V gene data show CDR1 as LGHDT and CDR2 as YNNKEL (reference sequence). This CDR3 is 15 amino acids long. Losses at the gene ends were 4 bases for V and 6 bases for J; bases not matched to a gene: 4. The CDR3 sequence is CASSLLSGRAGELFF. CDR3 sequence (DNA): TGTGCCAGCAGCCTCCTTAGCGGGAGGGCCGGGGAGCTGTTTTTT.

The chain links TRBV4-3 to TRBJ2-1; maybe TRBD2 (6 bases). Looked up from germline, CDR1 is LGHNA and CDR2 is YSLEER. This CDR3 has 16 amino acids. V was pared by 2 bases and J by 0 bases, with 11 bases between. CDR3 sequence (DNA): TGCGCCAGCAGCCAATTGGCGGGGAGCTCCTACAATGAGCAGTTCTTC. This translates into CASSQLAGSSYNEQFF.

The chain joins TRBV21-1 to TRBJ2-1. TRBV21-1 is annotated as a pseudogene. This CDR3 comprises 12 residues. CDR3 loop: CASSSDGNEQFF. As DNA, the CDR3 is TGTGCCAGCAGTTCGGACGGAAATGAGCAGTTCTTC.

In the case of this clone: A junction end diverges from the germline sequence, so it may reflect a read error. The V call is TRBV7-7, the J call TRBJ2-7; D perhaps matches TRBD2 (5 bases). Germline CDR1 reads SSHAT; CDR2 reads FNYEAQ (reference sequence). This CDR3 region has 13 residues. In DNA, the CDR3 is TGTGCTAGCAGCTTAGCGCACACGGCTGCGCAGTACTTC. It codes for CASSLAHTAAQYF.

This chain connects TRBV13 to TRBJ2-1, with 8 bases matching TRBD1. Germline lookup yields CDR1 PRHDT and CDR2 FYEKMQ (reference sequence). This CDR3 spans 15 amino acids. V lost 5 bases, J lost 7 bases, and 10 bases stayed unmatched. Here the CDR3 DNA reads TGTGCCAGCAGCCATCCCTCCCGACAGGGGAATGAGCAGTTCTTC. This codes for CASSHPSRQGNEQFF.

The CDR3 loop reads CAISAGETGVKLFF. CDR3 sequence (DNA): TGTGCCATCAGTGCCGGGGAGACAGGGGTGAAACTGTTTTTT. This chain joins TRBV10-3 and TRBJ1-4, with TRBD1 identical over 8 bases. V was clipped by 4 bases and J by 11 bases; unmatched bases: 9. Germline CDR1 is ENHRY and CDR2 is SYGVKD. This CDR3 contains 14 residues.

This CDR3 is CASSQESFNYGYTF. The DNA of the CDR3 is TGTGCCAGCAGCCAAGAGTCCTTTAACTATGGCTACACCTTC. The rearrangement links TRBV3-1 (or the pseudogene TRBV3-2) to TRBJ1-2; no clear D gene. The CDR3 runs to 14 residues. CDR1 and CDR2 (germline): LGHDT, YNNKEL (reference sequence). V lost 0 bases and J lost 1, with 6 bases in between.

The chain has TRBV2 and TRBJ2-3; possibly TRBD2 for D (6 bases). Trimming removed 9 bases at V and 1 base at J, with 26 bases between. Germline V gene lookup returns CDR1 SNHLY and CDR2 FYNNEI. The CDR3 is 18 residues long. The CDR3: CARQGDSGRGRGTDTQYF. DNA for the CDR3: TGTGCCAGGCAAGGGGACTCCGGAAGGGGCCGGGGCACAGATACGCAGTATTTT.

The chain combines TRBV15 with TRBJ2-1; D possibly matches TRBD1 or TRBD2 (5 bases each). The germline V and J ends were trimmed by 0 bases and 5 bases, with 29 bases remaining between them. Germline-derived CDR1 and CDR2 are LNHNV and YYDKDF (reference sequence). CDR3 length equals 21 residues. The CDR3 here is CATSRDRVFNPGTPGDNEQFF. CDR3 bases: TGTGCCACCAGCAGAGATCGGGTCTTTAATCCCGGGACCCCCGGGGACAATGAGCAGTTCTTC.

The chain joins TRBV7-8 to TRBJ2-7; 10 nucleotides agree with TRBD1. The junction had 6 bases not matched to a gene; V was cut back by 1 base and J by 3 bases. The CDR3 extends over 16 amino acids. Per the germline V gene, CDR1 is SGHVS and CDR2 is FQNEAQ. The CDR3 is CASSLEAGTGVYEQYF. DNA for the CDR3: TGTGCCAGCAGCTTAGAGGCCGGGACAGGGGTCTACGAGCAGTACTTC.

This clone has only one observation. This sequence joins TRBV19 and TRBJ2-3; D may be TRBD1 or TRBD2 (5 bases each). This CDR3 has 16 residues. Germline values: CDR1 LNHDA, CDR2 SQIVND (reference sequence). V dropped 9 bases and J dropped 2 bases, with 21 bases sitting between them. The CDR3 coding sequence is TGTGCCAGCCAATCAATCCCCGGGGCCCTCACAGATACGCAGTATTTT. It yields the protein CASQSIPGALTDTQYF.

The V and J genes are TRBV5-6 and TRBJ2-1; perhaps D is TRBD1 or TRBD2 (5 bases each). Trimming removed 1 base at V and 9 bases at J, with 8 bases between. The CDR3 runs 12 residues. Germline CDR1 reads SGHDT; CDR2 reads YYEEEE. The CDR3 is CASSLLGTEQFF. In DNA, the CDR3 is TGTGCCAGCAGCTTGTTAGGGACTGAGCAGTTCTTC.

This rearrangement joins TRBV28 to TRBJ1-5; D gene ambiguous. There are 20 residues in the CDR3. Germline loops: CDR1 MDHEN, CDR2 SYDVKM. V was trimmed by 1 base and J by 1 base, leaving 23 bases between them. CDR3 residues: CASSLFYSTARKVSNQPQHF. In DNA form, the CDR3 reads TGTGCCAGCAGTTTATTTTATAGTACGGCTCGGAAGGTGAGCAATCAGCCCCAGCATTTT.

The rearrangement uses TRBV6-5 and TRBJ1-2; no clear D. Deletions cut 2 bases from V and 8 bases from J, with 15 bases between. Germline V gene data show CDR1 as MNHEY and CDR2 as SVGAGI. The CDR3 is 14 residues long. The CDR3 DNA reads TGTGCCAGCAGTTACGCCGGGTGGTCTTTCGGCTACACCTTC. It encodes CASSYAGWSFGYTF.

V is TRBV7-2 and J is TRBJ2-7; 8 nucleotides align to TRBD1. After removal of 3 bases from V and 2 bases from J, the junction contained 6 bases not matched to a gene. The CDR3 consists of 15 residues. Per germline, CDR1 SGHTA and CDR2 FQGNSA. The CDR3 is CASSFSGTGPYEQYF. Written as DNA, the CDR3 is TGTGCCAGCAGCTTTTCCGGGACAGGTCCCTACGAGCAGTACTTC.

This clone was observed once. The chain combines TRBV24-1 with TRBJ2-7; 10 nucleotides line up with TRBD2. The CDR3 contains 17 residues. V lost 2 bases, J lost 1 base, and 7 bases stayed unmatched. Germline V gene sequence: CDR1 KGHDR, CDR2 SFDVKD. The CDR3 is CATSDWGASGGSYEQYF. The CDR3 DNA reads as TGTGCCACCAGTGATTGGGGCGCTAGCGGGGGATCCTACGAGCAGTACTTC.

The chain joins TRBV9 to TRBJ2-4; possible D gene TRBD2, 7 bases. Germline V gene data show CDR1 as SGDLS and CDR2 as YYNGEE. V lost 0 bases and J 8 bases, leaving 15 bases between the germline ends. CDR3 length equals 15 residues. DNA for the CDR3: TGTGCCAGCAGCGTAGTGGGGGGGCAGAGGGACATTCAGTACTTC. It codes for CASSVVGGQRDIQYF.

This chain links TRBV20-1 with TRBJ1-4; the D is unclear. In germline, CDR1 is DFQATT, CDR2 SNEGSKA (reference sequence). V lost 4 bases and J 2 bases, leaving 8 bases between the germline ends. The CDR3 is made up of 13 amino acids. The CDR3 nucleotides are TGCAGTGCTAATGAGGTGACTAATGAAAAACTGTTTTTT. Protein sequence: CSANEVTNEKLFF.

This clone has a handful of counts. This chain connects TRBV12-3 or TRBV12-4 to TRBJ1-5, with D possibly matching TRBD1 (6 bases). The CDR3 has 11 residues. Trimming took 8 bases from V and 4 from J, leaving 6 bases between them. This CDR3 is CASGQNQPQHF. CDR3 sequence (DNA): TGTGCCAGCGGACAGAATCAGCCCCAGCATTTT.

This chain links TRBV7-8 with TRBJ2-2; 7 nucleotides align to TRBD2. This CDR3 comprises 19 residues. The germline V gene encodes CDR1 SGHVS and CDR2 FQNEAQ. V was clipped by 2 bases and J by 6 bases; unmatched bases: 18. CDR3 region: CASSLTLRGSGEVPGELFF. In DNA, the CDR3 is TGTGCCAGCAGCTTAACCCTAAGAGGGAGCGGGGAGGTACCCGGGGAGCTGTTTTTT.

This chain links TRBV5-6 with TRBJ2-2; D gene uncertain. V was cut by 1 base and J by 2 bases, with 9 bases left in between. This CDR3 is built from 15 residues. The germline CDR1 and CDR2 sequences are SGHDT and YYEEEE. CDR3: CASSLTVTNTGELFF. In nucleotides, the CDR3 is TGTGCCAGCAGCTTGACTGTGACCAACACCGGGGAGCTGTTTTTT.

The CDR3 coding sequence is TGTGCCAGCAGTTTGGAACTAGGAAACACTGAAGCTTTCTTT. Encoded protein: CASSLELGNTEAFF. The chain links TRBV27 to TRBJ1-1; no firm D call. The CDR3 has 14 residues. Trimming took off 3 bases at V and 2 bases at J, with 10 bases between the two ends. Germline-derived CDR1 and CDR2 are MNHEY and SMNVEV (reference sequence).

The V gene is TRBV25-1, the J gene TRBJ2-7, with D perhaps TRBD2 (5 bases). The CDR3 is made up of 18 amino acids. V shed 6 bases and J shed 1 base, with 25 bases lying between them. Looked up from germline, CDR1 is MGHDK and CDR2 is SYGVNS. The CDR3 reads CASSPPPSSHKSSYEQYF. DNA for the CDR3: TGTGCCAGCAGCCCCCCCCCTAGCTCTCACAAATCATCCTACGAGCAGTACTTC.

The chain links TRBV9 to TRBJ1-3, with D possibly being TRBD1 (6 bases). V dropped 3 bases and J dropped 2 bases, with 9 bases sitting between them. CDR1 is SGDLS, CDR2 YYNGEE, per germline. This CDR3 region has 14 residues. The CDR3 sequence is CASSEQGPGNTIYF. The CDR3 coding sequence is TGTGCCAGCAGCGAACAGGGACCTGGAAACACCATATATTTT.

The chain uses TRBV5-8 and TRBJ1-2; TRBD1 agrees at 7 bases. The CDR3 sequence is 15 residues long. The germline gives CDR1 SGHTS, CDR2 YDEGEE. Trimming took 3 bases from V and 0 from J; bases not matched to a gene: 5. The CDR3 loop reads CASSSDRITNYGYTF. The CDR3 region has the DNA TGTGCCAGCAGCTCGGACAGGATAACTAACTATGGCTACACCTTC.

This clone was picked up a small number of times. The chain carries TRBV6-1 and TRBJ2-2, with D possibly being TRBD1 or TRBD2 (6 bases each). Per germline, CDR1 MNHNS and CDR2 SASEGT. The germline V and J ends were trimmed by 1 base and 6 bases, with 15 bases remaining between them. This CDR3 comprises 16 residues. In DNA, the CDR3 is TGTGCCAGCAGTGAAGTCAGGGGAGGTAGCCCCGGGGAGCTGTTTTTT. Amino acids: CASSEVRGGSPGELFF.

J is TRBJ2-1 and V is TRBV11-2; unclear D gene. CDR1 and CDR2 from the germline V gene are SGHAT and FQNNGV. This CDR3 has 11 amino acids. The V and J ends lost 7 bases and 4 bases respectively, with 5 bases between them. DNA for the CDR3: TGTGCCAGCAAAGGGTACAATGAGCAGTTCTTC. Translated, it gives CASKGYNEQFF.